This T cell receptor beta chain came from a study of blood T cell repertoires in COVID-19. Across the study: Samples came from the United States, Italy and Spain, spanning acute and convalescent COVID-19. T cells, B-cell-depleted T cells, or PBMCs supplied cDNA or gDNA.

The authors' processing: How many nucleated cells were present was estimated from reference gene primer amplification. Clones were sequenced by immunoSEQ multiplex PCR, and TCRdb holds only the in-frame ones, with some missing. From that table come the V and J calls and clone size; the DNA was used to work out D and trimming. This repertoire shows roughly 110,000 clones, around 80% found once; its top ten account for roughly 4%. Sequencing was done on a sample of peripheral blood. This receptor was identified in a man between 65 and 85 years old with acute or convalescent COVID-19.

DNA of the CDR3: TGTGCCAGCAGCTTAGGGGCACAGGGGGGAGGCACAGATACGCAGTATTTT. Residues: CASSLGAQGGGTDTQYF. V and J are TRBV7-2 and TRBJ2-3; 8 bases are shared with TRBD1. The length of the CDR3 is 17 residues. CDR1 and CDR2 from the germline V gene are SGHTA and FQGNSA. Trimming took 1 base from V and 1 from J; bases not matched to a gene: 7.